This TCR beta chain was sequenced for a study of vaccination effects on CD4 cells after COVID-19. Broader study findings: Late in the post-vaccination period, infection-induced and vaccine-induced clones underwent marked clonal contraction.

The protocol was immunoSEQ multiplex PCR, while the TCRdb copy is restricted to in-frame clones and leaves out a portion. The table has about 35,000 clones, roughly four fifths seen once. The CDR3 is made up of 14 amino acids. Germline V CDR1 and CDR2: SGHAT, FQNNGV. Trimming stripped 2 bases from V and 3 bases from J, with 9 bases between. Sequencing was preceded by expansion of antigen-specific CD4+ T cells with viral peptide pools in the ViraFEST assay. CD4+ T cells were isolated after around ten days of culture. Each participant was given two doses of one vaccine (BNT162b2 or mRNA-1273). Half the medium was replaced with IL-2 medium on days 3 and 7. Points on this clone: The antigen is unknown.

This rearrangement joins TRBV11-2 to TRBJ2-3; no firm D call. The source was CD4+ T cells from PBMCs cultured with HCoV-NL63 spike peptides, collected after COVID-19 vaccination. The source is a human donor who received a COVID-19 vaccine. Some clones in this sample may be carry-over from other donors' samples. The CDR3 coding sequence is TGTGCCAGCAGCTTACCGGGTGTAACAGATACGCAGTATTTT. Encoded protein: CASSLPGVTDTQYF. Full variable domain (rest looked up from reference TRBV11-2 and TRBJ2-3): EAGVAQSPRYKIIEKRQSVAFWCNPISGHATLYWYQQILGQGPKLLIQFQNNGVVDDSQLPKDRFSAERLKGVDSTLKIQPAKLEDSAVYLCASSLPGVTDTQYFGPGTRLTVL.